These 18 T cell receptor beta chains share one sample of origin, sequenced in a study of beta chain features in type 1 diabetes. Expressed TCRB transcripts were sequenced, since all the RNA that had been isolated was reverse transcribed. TCRdb's copy holds only in-frame clones and misses some; the assay was immunoSEQ multiplex PCR. The sample shows around 320,000 clones, 13% to 15% of them seen only once. The source material was central memory CD4+ T cells from blood. The receptors derive from a man aged 25 to 40 in good health.

V usage is TRBV6-6 and J usage is TRBJ2-3; D ambiguous. The CDR3 runs 13 residues. V gave up 2 bases and J gave up 6 bases, with 9 bases separating them. Germline CDR1 MNHNY, CDR2 SVGAGI (reference sequence). The CDR3 coding sequence is TGTGCCAGCAGTTACGCACCTTTTGATACGCAGTATTTT. Translated, it gives CASSYAPFDTQYF.

A few counts support this clone. The chain couples TRBV4-2 to TRBJ2-1; TRBD2 aligns across 16 bases. The CDR3 runs to 17 residues. Trimming at V came to 2 bases and at J to 9 bases, leaving 7 bases not matched to a gene. The germline CDR1 and CDR2 sequences are LGHNA and YNFKEQ. The CDR3 DNA follows: TGTGCCAGCAGCCAAACGGGACTAGCGGGAGGGGGTGGTGAGCAGTTCTTC. It translates to CASSQTGLAGGGGEQFF.

This clone was found a few times. The chain couples TRBV9 to TRBJ2-3; D remains ambiguous. The CDR3 runs 17 residues. Trimming left V 6 bases short and J 4 bases short, with 24 bases between. Germline V CDR1 and CDR2: SGDLS, YYNGEE. The CDR3 sequence: CASTPTDPLHTADTQYF. CDR3 nucleotide sequence: TGTGCCAGCACCCCGACGGATCCCCTACACACGGCAGATACGCAGTATTTT. The full variable domain, its missing parts supplied by reference TRBV9 and TRBJ2-3, is DSGVTQTPKHLITATGQRVTLRCSPRSGDLSVYWYQQSLDQGLQFLIQYYNGEERAKGNILERFSAQQFPDLHSELNLSSLELGDSALYFCASTPTDPLHTADTQYFGPGTRLTVL.

This chain connects TRBV7-2 to TRBJ2-5; 7 bases are a match to TRBD1. In germline, CDR1 is SGHTA, CDR2 FQGNSA. The CDR3 runs to 13 residues. J lost 0 bases, V lost 5 bases, and 0 bases had no gene match. The CDR3 is CASSRGHQETQYF. The CDR3 nucleotides read TGTGCCAGCAGCAGGGGGCACCAAGAGACCCAGTACTTC.

This chain uses TRBV7-8 with TRBJ1-2, with D unclear. From germline, CDR1 is SGHVS and CDR2 FQNEAQ. This CDR3 is built from 12 residues. V was clipped by 5 bases and J by 4 bases, with 8 bases between them. DNA for the CDR3: TGTGCCAGCAGCGCAGGCTTCTATGGCTACACCTTC. The encoded protein is CASSAGFYGYTF.

This chain connects TRBV7-2 to TRBJ1-2; no definite D call. Germline values: CDR1 SGHTA, CDR2 FQGNSA. V was clipped by 4 bases and J by 4 bases, with 13 bases between them. The CDR3 sequence is 14 residues long. CDR3 coding DNA: TGTGCCAGCAGCTCAACTAGGAATGTCTATGGCTACACCTTC. This codes for CASSSTRNVYGYTF.

The chain uses TRBV6-5 and TRBJ2-7; possible D gene TRBD2, 7 bases. This CDR3 is built from 15 residues. CDR1 is MNHEY and CDR2 is SVGAGI in the germline V gene. V dropped 4 bases and J dropped 3 bases, with 16 bases sitting between them. The CDR3 region is CASSFDTGRGYEQYF. The CDR3 nucleotides are TGTGCCAGCAGTTTTGATACAGGGAGGGGCTACGAGCAGTACTTC.

J is TRBJ1-1 and V is TRBV19; tentative D call: TRBD1 (5 bases). V lost 7 bases and J 2 bases, leaving 14 bases between the germline ends. This CDR3 has 14 residues. Germline V gives CDR1 LNHDA, CDR2 SQIVND (reference sequence). CDR3 in DNA: TGTGCCAGTAAGAGTCGACAGCATAACACTGAAGCTTTCTTT. This encodes CASKSRQHNTEAFF.

The V call is TRBV5-6, the J call TRBJ1-5, with 8 bases lining up with TRBD1. The V gene's germline CDR1 is SGHDT and CDR2 YYEEEE. The CDR3 runs 17 residues. With 1 base clipped from V and 1 base from J, the junction kept 7 bases outside the gene matches. The CDR3 nucleotides read TGTGCCAGCAGCTTGCGGCCAGGGGGCTCGAGCAATCAGCCCCAGCATTTT. It codes for CASSLRPGGSSNQPQHF.

The chain employs TRBV5-6 and TRBJ1-2, with D hard to call. Germline-derived CDR1 and CDR2 are SGHDT and YYEEEE. Deletions cut 2 bases from V and 1 base from J, with 9 bases between. CDR3 size: 14 residues. CDR3 nucleotides: TGTGCCAGCAGCTTTCGTCAGGTTAACTATGGCTACACCTTC. It translates to CASSFRQVNYGYTF.

J is TRBJ2-3 and V is TRBV2; D is unresolved. This CDR3 region has 14 residues. Germline CDR1 and CDR2: SNHLY and FYNNEI. Trimming removed 4 bases at V and 2 bases at J, with 10 bases between. The CDR3 region is CASSAEQFTDTQYF. For the CDR3, the DNA is TGTGCCAGCAGTGCCGAGCAATTCACAGATACGCAGTATTTT.

The rearrangement uses TRBV30 and TRBJ1-5, with D uncertain. The V and J ends lost 0 bases and 3 bases respectively, with 12 bases between them. This CDR3 contains 15 residues. CDR1 is GTSNPN and CDR2 is SVGIG in the germline V gene (reference sequence). CDR3 residues: CAWSVQGWVNQPQHF. The DNA for the CDR3 is TGTGCCTGGAGTGTACAAGGGTGGGTCAATCAGCCCCAGCATTTT.

This clone was found a few times. The chain recombines TRBV7-8 with TRBJ2-2; 7 bases align to TRBD1. Germline CDR1 SGHVS, CDR2 FQNEAQ. The CDR3 contains 16 residues. The V gene end was trimmed by 0 bases and the J gene end by 2 bases; junction bases not matched to a gene: 3. The CDR3 here is CASSLAGTDNTGELFF. Written as DNA, the CDR3 is TGTGCCAGCAGCTTAGCCGGGACAGATAACACCGGGGAGCTGTTTTTT. Together with reference TRBV7-8 and TRBJ2-2, the CDR3 gives the full variable domain: GAGVSQSPRYKVAKRGQDVALRCDPISGHVSLFWYQQALGQGPEFLTYFQNEAQLDKSGLPSDRFFAERPEGSVSTLKIQRTQQEDSAVYLCASSLAGTDNTGELFFGEGSRLTVL.

This clone was seen once. The rearrangement joins TRBV19 to TRBJ1-2; TRBD1 agrees at 9 bases. With 6 bases clipped from V and 4 bases from J, the junction kept 9 bases outside the gene matches. The CDR3 contains 15 residues. CDR1 is LNHDA and CDR2 is SQIVND in the germline V gene (reference sequence). The CDR3 bases are TGTGCCAGTAGCACAGGACAGGGGTTTTTCTATGGCTACACCTTC. Protein: CASSTGQGFFYGYTF.

The chain uses TRBV7-2 and TRBJ2-1; 8 bases line up with TRBD1. CDR3 length equals 16 residues. CDR1 and CDR2 from the germline V gene are SGHTA and FQGNSA. V lost 2 bases to trimming and J lost 4 bases; unmatched junction nucleotides: 7. In DNA form, the CDR3 reads TGTGCCAGCAGCTTAAGGACAGGGACCGCTTACAATGAGCAGTTCTTC. Its protein is CASSLRTGTAYNEQFF.

The rearrangement uses TRBV19 and TRBJ1-5, with TRBD1 matching over 8 bases. V dropped 6 bases and J dropped 2; count of bases not matched to a gene: 9. Per germline, CDR1 LNHDA and CDR2 SQIVND (reference sequence). The CDR3 length is 16 residues. CDR3 amino acids: CASSGIQGAGNQPQHF. DNA for the CDR3: TGTGCCAGTAGCGGAATCCAGGGGGCAGGCAATCAGCCCCAGCATTTT.

This clone was observed a few times. The chain has TRBV28 and TRBJ2-3; unclear D gene. Germline-derived CDR1 and CDR2 are MDHEN and SYDVKM. The CDR3 length is 11 residues. V was pared by 7 bases and J by 5 bases, with 7 bases between. Here the CDR3 DNA reads TGTGCCAGCACCTTTAGAGATACGCAGTATTTT. Residues: CASTFRDTQYF.

The gene calls are TRBV18 and TRBJ2-3, with D perhaps being TRBD1 or TRBD2 (6 bases each). Germline values: CDR1 KGHSH, CDR2 LQKENI. This CDR3 is built from 16 residues. V lost 1 base and J 4 bases, leaving 15 bases between the germline ends. Written as DNA, the CDR3 is TGTGCCAGCTCACCACTCGGGGGCAGTGAAGCAGATACGCAGTATTTT. Translation: CASSPLGGSEADTQYF.